This T cell receptor (beta chain) is from a study of beta chain features in type 1 diabetes. Every isolated RNA sample was fully reverse transcribed, so sequencing captured expressed TCRB transcripts. A few million reads, on average, came from each naive, central memory and regulatory T cell sample. Sequencing was performed with immunoSEQ multiplex PCR; in TCRdb, only in-frame clones are kept and a portion is missing. The table has about 280,000 clones, roughly 15% seen once; the top ten hold 0.015% to 0.019%. Study observations and caveats: For type 1 diabetes patients, VDJ junctions showed fewer insertions and more deletions. Across all four CD4+ subsets, people with type 1 diabetes showed modestly shorter TCRB CDR3s. Whether HLA type influences TCRB rearrangement remained unresolved here.

Germline values: CDR1 MGHDK, CDR2 SYGVNS. Trimming removed 4 bases at V and 1 base at J, with 11 bases between. The CDR3 spans 15 residues. This clone was detected a few times. As yet, its antigen is unknown. Sequenced sample: naive CD4+ T cells from blood. The chain joins TRBV25-1 to TRBJ1-5, with D possibly being TRBD1 (5 bases). The receptor was derived from a young man with type 1 diabetes. The CDR3, as DNA: TGTGCCAGCAGTGGTCGGGGACTGAGCAATCAGCCCCAGCATTTT. Translated: CASSGRGLSNQPQHF.